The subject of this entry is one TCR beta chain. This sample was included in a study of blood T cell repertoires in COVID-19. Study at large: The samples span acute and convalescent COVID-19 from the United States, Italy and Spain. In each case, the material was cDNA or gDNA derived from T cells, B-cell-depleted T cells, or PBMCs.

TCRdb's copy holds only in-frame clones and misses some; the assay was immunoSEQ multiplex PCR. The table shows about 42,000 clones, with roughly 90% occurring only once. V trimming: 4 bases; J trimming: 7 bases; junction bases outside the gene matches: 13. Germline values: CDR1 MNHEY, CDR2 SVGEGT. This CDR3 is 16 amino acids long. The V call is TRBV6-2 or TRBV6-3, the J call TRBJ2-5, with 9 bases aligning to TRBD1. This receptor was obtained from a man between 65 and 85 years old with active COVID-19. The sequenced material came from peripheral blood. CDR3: CASSLYGQGTRGTQYF. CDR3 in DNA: TGTGCCAGCAGTTTGTACGGACAGGGGACGAGGGGGACCCAGTACTTC.